This entry is about one T cell receptor (beta chain). This specimen comes from a study of blood T cell repertoires in COVID-19. About the study: COVID-19 samples from acute and convalescent phases originated in the United States, Italy and Spain. T cells, B-cell-depleted T cells, or PBMCs provided the cDNA or gDNA that served as material.

Original methodology: Nucleated cell counts were estimated from reference gene primer amplification. Libraries were prepared by immunoSEQ multiplex PCR; TCRdb keeps only in-frame clonotypes and omits some of them. For V, J and clone size, that table is used; D and trimming come from the DNA. The profile shows 35,000 to 50,000 clones, around four fifths of them singletons. Trimming pared 4 bases from V and 2 bases from J, leaving 9 bases between. Germline V gene sequence: CDR1 WSHSY, CDR2 SAAADI. The CDR3 length is 14 residues. The rearrangement joins TRBV10-2 to TRBJ1-5; possible D gene TRBD1, 6 bases. The TCR was taken from a woman of 80 years or more with acute or convalescent COVID-19. Input material: peripheral blood. Here the CDR3 reads CASSVAGGNQPQHF. The DNA for the CDR3 is TGCGCCAGCAGTGTTGCAGGGGGCAATCAGCCCCAGCATTTT.